The next 26 T cell receptor beta chains were all read from a single sample in a study of cytomegalovirus exposure and HLA in healthy donors. 60 Vbeta and 13 Jbeta primers were used in PCR. TCRdb keeps only in-frame clones here, not all; method: immunoSEQ multiplex PCR. In the table there are approximately 120,000 clones, about three quarters of which are singletons. The material sequenced was PBMCs. The receptor source for this set is a woman aged 25 to 39 in good health and CMV-seronegative.

This clone is a singleton in its sample. The CDR3 reads CASSLGGGPYNEQFF. For the CDR3, the DNA is TGTGCCAGCAGCTTGGGAGGGGGCCCATACAATGAGCAGTTCTTC. The V call is TRBV5-4, the J call TRBJ2-1; TRBD1 matches at 7 bases. The CDR3 has 15 residues. Trimming took 0 bases from V and 4 from J; bases not matched to a gene: 4. The germline V gene encodes CDR1 SGHNT and CDR2 YYREEE (reference sequence). The whole variable domain, filled in from reference TRBV5-4 and TRBJ2-1, reads ETGVTQSPTHLIKTRGQQVTLRCSSQSGHNTVSWYQQALGQGPQFIFQYYREEENGRGNFPPRFSGLQFPNYSSELNVNALELDDSALYLCASSLGGGPYNEQFFGPGTRLTVL.

The J gene is TRBJ1-4, the V gene TRBV19; TRBD1 is a possible D gene (6 bases). V lost 4 bases to trimming and J lost 7 bases, with 10 bases between them. This CDR3 region has 13 residues. Germline CDR1 and CDR2: LNHDA and SQIVND (reference sequence). This CDR3 reads CASSTQGGEKLFF. DNA of the CDR3: TGTGCCAGTAGTACACAGGGTGGTGAAAAACTGTTTTTT.

The chain carries TRBV4-2 and TRBJ1-3; 8 bases agree with TRBD1. After removal of 5 bases from V and 8 bases from J, the junction contained 11 bases not matched to a gene. The CDR3 is 15 residues long. Germline values: CDR1 LGHNA, CDR2 YNFKEQ. CDR3 sequence reads: CASSSRQGRTDTIYF. DNA for the CDR3: TGTGCCAGCAGCTCCCGACAGGGGAGGACGGACACCATATATTTT.

The count of this clone is one. The rearrangement joins TRBV6-5 to TRBJ1-4; D is perhaps TRBD1 (6 bases). The germline V gene encodes CDR1 MNHEY and CDR2 SVGAGI. This CDR3 region has 15 residues. V shed 0 bases and J shed 7 bases, with 12 bases lying between them. The CDR3 loop reads CASSYSGGRSEKLFF. DNA for the CDR3: TGTGCCAGCAGTTACTCGGGGGGGCGCAGTGAAAAACTGTTTTTT.

The V call is TRBV19, the J call TRBJ2-5, with 9 bases lining up with TRBD1. Looked up from germline, CDR1 is LNHDA and CDR2 is SQIVND (reference sequence). The CDR3 has 14 residues. V lost 5 bases, J lost 7 bases, and 8 bases stayed unmatched. CDR3 coding DNA: TGTGCCAGTAGTCTCCCGGGACAGGGCGTGACCCAGTACTTC. It is translated as CASSLPGQGVTQYF.

This chain links TRBV9 with TRBJ2-2, with D possibly being TRBD2 (5 bases). The CDR3 loop spans 17 amino acids. Per the germline V gene, CDR1 is SGDLS and CDR2 is YYNGEE. V was trimmed by 0 bases and J by 1 base, leaving 13 bases between them. Here the CDR3 reads CASSVAERAMNTGELFF. The CDR3, as DNA: TGTGCCAGCAGCGTAGCAGAGAGGGCCATGAACACCGGGGAGCTGTTTTTT.

The CDR3 sequence: CASSTLFDSGTGELFF. The DNA for the CDR3 is TGTGCCAGCAGCACTTTGTTTGATAGCGGGACCGGGGAGCTGTTTTTT. The V gene is TRBV9, the J gene TRBJ2-2; 7 bases fit TRBD2. The V gene end was trimmed by 4 bases and the J gene end by 5 bases; junction bases not matched to a gene: 11. The CDR3 sequence is 16 residues long. The germline V gene has CDR1 SGDLS and CDR2 YYNGEE. Supplemented by reference TRBV9 and TRBJ2-2, the full variable domain reads DSGVTQTPKHLITATGQRVTLRCSPRSGDLSVYWYQQSLDQGLQFLIQYYNGEERAKGNILERFSAQQFPDLHSELNLSSLELGDSALYFCASSTLFDSGTGELFFGEGSRLTVL.

V gene TRBV7-8 combines with J gene TRBJ1-1; no reliable D call. Germline CDR1 reads SGHVS; CDR2 reads FQNEAQ. Trimming removed 5 bases from V and 8 bases from J, with 21 bases in between. This CDR3 is 15 amino acids long. This chain's CDR3 is CASSTRRDGRREAFF. Here the CDR3 DNA reads TGTGCCAGCAGCACCCGAAGGGATGGAAGGAGGGAAGCTTTCTTT.

V and J are TRBV2 and TRBJ2-7, with D maybe TRBD1 (5 bases). Deletions cut 7 bases from V and 2 bases from J, with 12 bases between. This CDR3 has 13 residues. Germline-derived CDR1 and CDR2 are SNHLY and FYNNEI. The CDR3 DNA reads as TGTGCCAGCACGGTGACAGCCGCCTACGAGCAGTACTTC. This gives the protein CASTVTAAYEQYF.

The chain has TRBV5-1 and TRBJ1-1; a weak D match, TRBD1 (5 bases). Between the trimmed V and J ends, which lost 3 bases and 3 bases, there was a span of 9 bases. Germline values: CDR1 SGHRS, CDR2 YFSETQ. CDR3 length: 13 residues. The CDR3 sequence: CASSSGVYTEAFF. The CDR3 DNA is TGCGCCAGCAGCTCGGGGGTGTACACTGAAGCTTTCTTT.

This sequence joins TRBV6-6 and TRBJ1-5; TRBD1 might be the D (6 bases). The ends were cut back, 5 bases at V and 6 bases at J, with 20 bases in the middle. Germline CDR1 MNHNY, CDR2 SVGAGI (reference sequence). There are 16 residues in the CDR3. CDR3: CASSQITGKESQPQHF. The CDR3 nucleotides read TGTGCCAGCAGTCAGATCACAGGGAAGGAGAGTCAGCCCCAGCATTTT.

The chain recombines TRBV30 with TRBJ1-4; D is uncertain. CDR1 is GTSNPN, CDR2 SVGIG, per germline (reference sequence). The CDR3 runs 13 residues. Trimming removed 5 bases at V and 7 bases at J, with 14 bases between. DNA for the CDR3: TGTGCCTGGGGGGTTCGGGAGGGTGAAAAACTGTTTTTT. This codes for CAWGVREGEKLFF.

The chain couples TRBV6-1 to TRBJ2-5; 8 bases align to TRBD1. The ends lost 4 bases at V and 7 bases at J; junction bases unmatched: 8. There are 14 residues in the CDR3. Germline-derived CDR1 and CDR2 are MNHNS and SASEGT. CDR3 sequence: CASSATGAGGTQYF. The CDR3 nucleotides are TGTGCCAGCAGTGCGACAGGGGCCGGGGGGACCCAGTACTTC.

The rearrangement uses TRBV2 and TRBJ1-6, with 7 nucleotides matching TRBD1. This CDR3 is 15 amino acids long. V gave up 3 bases and J gave up 7 bases; unmatched junction bases: 6. Germline CDR1 is SNHLY and CDR2 is FYNNEI. CDR3 bases: TGTGCCAGCAGTGAGGGGGTACAGGGGAATTCACCCCTCCACTTT. Protein product: CASSEGVQGNSPLHF.

The J gene is TRBJ2-3, the V gene TRBV30, with TRBD2 as a possible D gene (5 bases). Germline V gives CDR1 GTSNPN, CDR2 SVGIG (reference sequence). The V end was cut by 0 bases, the J end by 4 bases, with 11 bases between. This CDR3 has 14 amino acids. CDR3 sequence: CAWSVREEADTQYF. DNA for the CDR3: TGTGCCTGGAGTGTACGCGAGGAGGCAGATACGCAGTATTTT.

Notes on this clone: One junction end disagrees with the germline gene, perhaps due to a read error. The J gene is TRBJ2-5, the V gene TRBV7-7, with 8 bases that match TRBD2. The germline CDR1 and CDR2 sequences are SSHAT and FNYEAQ (reference sequence). This CDR3 is 14 amino acids long. DNA for the CDR3: TGTGCTAGCAGCCATTCGGGAGGGGGGGAGACCCAGTACTTC. Translated: CASSHSGGGETQYF.

The chain recombines TRBV5-1 with TRBJ2-3, with 7 bases matching TRBD2. With 6 bases clipped from V and 3 bases from J, the junction kept 4 bases outside the gene matches. The CDR3 consists of 13 residues. CDR1 is SGHRS and CDR2 is YFSETQ in the germline V gene. The CDR3 spells CASKTSFTDTQYF. The CDR3 nucleotides read TGCGCCAGCAAGACTAGCTTTACAGATACGCAGTATTTT.

The CDR3 sequence is CASSLVASGGLITSTDTQYF. The CDR3 DNA follows: TGTGCCAGCAGCTTAGTGGCTAGCGGGGGTCTCATAACTAGCACAGATACGCAGTATTTT. V usage is TRBV7-6 and J usage is TRBJ2-3; 10 bases match TRBD2. Germline V gene sequence: CDR1 SGHVS, CDR2 FNYEAQ. The CDR3 runs to 20 residues. Losses at the gene ends were 1 base for V and 0 bases for J; bases not matched to a gene: 13.

J is TRBJ1-5 and V is TRBV5-6, with 7 positions matching TRBD1. Germline CDR1 SGHDT, CDR2 YYEEEE. Germline trimming cut 2 bases from V and 9 bases from J; bases unmatched to any gene: 8. The CDR3 is 14 residues long. The CDR3 sequence: CASSLQGLRGPQHF. The CDR3 DNA is TGTGCCAGCAGCTTACAGGGGCTCCGGGGGCCCCAGCATTTT.

Comments on this clone: The sample carries other DNA sequences with the same CDR3. The genes are TRBV5-1 and TRBJ2-3, with TRBD2 as a possible D gene (5 bases). The CDR3 runs 14 residues. Per germline, CDR1 SGHRS and CDR2 YFSETQ. Trimming shortened V by 2 bases and J by 5 bases, and 12 bases separated the two germline ends. The CDR3, as DNA: TGCGCCAGCAGCTTAGAGGGCCGGGGAGATACGCAGTATTTT. Translation: CASSLEGRGDTQYF.

The V call is TRBV18, the J call TRBJ1-2; D is ambiguous. Germline V CDR1 and CDR2: KGHSH, LQKENI. The ends were cut back, 2 bases at V and 6 bases at J, with 4 bases in the middle. This CDR3 has 11 residues. CDR3 bases: TGTGCCAGCTCACCAACAAATGGCTACACCTTC. Protein product: CASSPTNGYTF. The full variable domain, rest sourced from reference TRBV18 and TRBJ1-2, is NAGVMQNPRHLVRRRGQEARLRCSPMKGHSHVYWYRQLPEEGLKFMVYLQKENIIDESGMPKERFSAEFPKEGPSILRIQQVVRGDSAAYFCASSPTNGYTFGSGTRLTVV.

The gene calls are TRBV14 and TRBJ1-5, with D possibly matching TRBD1 (6 bases). From germline, CDR1 is SGHDN and CDR2 FVKESK. This CDR3 contains 16 residues. The V end was cut by 1 base, the J end by 0 bases, with 10 bases between. Here the CDR3 DNA reads TGTGCCAGCAGCCAAGGGGACACCTATAGCAATCAGCCCCAGCATTTT. Translated: CASSQGDTYSNQPQHF. The whole variable domain, remainder taken from reference TRBV14 and TRBJ1-5, is EAGVTQFPSHSVIEKGQTVTLRCDPISGHDNLYWYRRVMGKEIKFLLHFVKESKQDESGMPNNRFLAERTGGTYSTLKVQPAELEDSGVYFCASSQGDTYSNQPQHFGDGTRLSIL.

The chain recombines TRBV30 with TRBJ2-1, with D unresolved. Germline V lookup: CDR1 GTSNPN, CDR2 SVGIG (reference sequence). The CDR3 contains 13 residues. The V and J ends lost 0 bases and 8 bases respectively, with 11 bases between them. The CDR3 DNA reads as TGTGCCTGGAGTGTACGGTGGGCAGATGAGCAGTTCTTC. This sequence encodes CAWSVRWADEQFF.

This chain uses TRBV5-1 with TRBJ1-3; 7 bases agree with TRBD1. The CDR3 is 19 amino acids. V trimming: 3 bases; J trimming: 2 bases; junction bases outside the gene matches: 17. The V gene's germline CDR1 is SGHRS and CDR2 YFSETQ. This chain's CDR3 is CASSSDGDRGRAAGNTIYF. The CDR3 bases are TGCGCCAGCAGCTCCGACGGGGACAGAGGAAGAGCGGCTGGAAACACCATATATTTT.

V usage is TRBV6-1 and J usage is TRBJ1-2, with D possibly TRBD1 on 6 matching bases. CDR3 length: 14 residues. Germline V gives CDR1 MNHNS, CDR2 SASEGT. V was shortened by 7 bases and J by 0 bases, with 12 bases between the two germline ends. CDR3 DNA: TGTGCCAGCACCTCAGGGGCGTCTAACTATGGCTACACCTTC. It specifies CASTSGASNYGYTF.

The chain employs TRBV6-4 and TRBJ1-1; TRBD1 matches 11 bases. Germline assignment: CDR1 MRHNA and CDR2 SNTAGT. J lost 4 bases, V lost 6 bases, and 7 bases had no gene match. The CDR3 totals 15 residues. The CDR3 DNA follows: TGTGCCAGCAGAGGACAGGGGGCTTGGCGCACTGAAGCTTTCTTT. Amino acid sequence: CASRGQGAWRTEAFF.